The 27 T cell receptor beta chains below come from one sample, sequenced in a study of blood T cell repertoires in COVID-19. Only in-frame clones appear in the TCRdb table, and some are missing; sequencing was by immunoSEQ multiplex PCR. The sample includes some 240,000 clones, 84% seen only once; the top ten take 1.4%. The sequencing sample was made of peripheral blood. These receptors were collected from a woman between 40 and 50 years old who had recovered from COVID-19.

In this sample, this clone turned up a few times. The genes are TRBV15 and TRBJ1-2, with 9 bases fitting TRBD1. V was clipped by 3 bases and J by 4 bases; unmatched bases: 15. There are 18 residues in the CDR3. CDR1 and CDR2 from the germline V gene are LNHNV and YYDKDF (reference sequence). The CDR3 reads CATSSHRGLIGDLYGYTF. CDR3 DNA: TGTGCCACCAGCAGCCACAGGGGGCTCATAGGGGACCTCTATGGCTACACCTTC.

The genes are TRBV13 and TRBJ1-3, with 7 bases fitting TRBD1. The germline gives CDR1 PRHDT, CDR2 FYEKMQ (reference sequence). J lost 3 bases, V lost 5 bases, and 4 bases had no gene match. The CDR3 runs to 14 residues. CDR3: CASSPQGGGNTIYF. CDR3 sequence (DNA): TGTGCCAGCAGCCCCCAGGGGGGTGGAAACACCATATATTTT.

The J gene is TRBJ1-3, the V gene TRBV10-3; D may be TRBD1 (6 bases). The CDR3 extends over 14 amino acids. The germline V and J ends were trimmed by 6 bases and 4 bases, with 13 bases remaining between them. In germline, CDR1 is ENHRY, CDR2 SYGVKD. The CDR3 coding sequence is TGTGCCATCAGACAGGGTTTAGAAGGAAACACCATATATTTT. Amino acid sequence: CAIRQGLEGNTIYF.

This chain joins TRBV2 and TRBJ1-5; 10 positions agree with TRBD1. The CDR3 spans 15 residues. V was clipped by 9 bases and J by 0 bases; unmatched bases: 5. Per germline, CDR1 SNHLY and CDR2 FYNNEI. The CDR3 is CASKTGGISNQPQHF. The CDR3 coding sequence is TGTGCCAGTAAGACAGGGGGCATTAGCAATCAGCCCCAGCATTTT.

The gene calls are TRBV29-1 and TRBJ2-3; D possibly corresponds to TRBD1 (6 bases). The CDR3 contains 13 residues. Germline assignment: CDR1 SQVTM and CDR2 ANQGSEA. V lost 7 bases and J lost 1, with 12 bases in between. The CDR3: CSGTGIGTDTQYF. DNA of the CDR3: TGCAGCGGAACAGGGATAGGCACAGATACGCAGTATTTT.

This clone has just a few counts. The V call is TRBV7-2, the J call TRBJ1-6; possible D gene TRBD1, 5 bases. This CDR3 is built from 13 residues. V lost 7 bases and J lost 16, with 20 bases in between. Germline V lookup: CDR1 SGHTA, CDR2 FQGNSA. The CDR3 loop reads CASTSIWTPGLHF. In DNA, the CDR3 is TGTGCCAGCACCTCAATTTGGACACCCGGTCTCCACTTT.

The J gene is TRBJ1-1, the V gene TRBV5-4; D perhaps matches TRBD1 (5 bases). Between the trimmed V and J ends, which lost 7 bases and 0 bases, there was a span of 22 bases. This CDR3 has 17 residues. The germline CDR1 and CDR2 sequences are SGHNT and YYREEE (reference sequence). The CDR3 DNA follows: TGTGCCAGCGCCGGGGGAGGAGGGGCTAGAATGAACACTGAAGCTTTCTTT. Its translation is CASAGGGGARMNTEAFF.

This clone came up once. This chain uses TRBV20-1 with TRBJ2-3; possibly TRBD2 for D (5 bases). This CDR3 is 14 amino acids long. Germline CDR1 DFQATT, CDR2 SNEGSKA (reference sequence). V shed 3 bases and J shed 6 bases, with 16 bases lying between them. CDR3 residues: CSASNAGLGDTQYF. CDR3 sequence (DNA): TGCAGTGCTAGTAACGCGGGCCTGGGGGATACGCAGTATTTT.

The CDR3 protein is CASSTSLAGGSYEQYF. The DNA for the CDR3 is TGCGCCAGCAGTACTTCCCTAGCGGGGGGGAGCTACGAGCAGTACTTC. The rearrangement uses TRBV5-1 and TRBJ2-7, with 12 bases lining up with TRBD2. V lost 5 bases to trimming and J lost 3 bases; unmatched junction nucleotides: 9. The germline CDR1 and CDR2 sequences are SGHRS and YFSETQ. The CDR3 covers 16 residues.

This chain links TRBV18 with TRBJ2-2; possibly TRBD2 for D (5 bases). Per germline, CDR1 KGHSH and CDR2 LQKENI. The CDR3 runs 16 residues. The V end was cut by 5 bases, the J end by 0 bases, with 13 bases between. The CDR3 DNA follows: TGTGCCAGCTCAGAAGAAGCGGCCGCGAACACCGGGGAGCTGTTTTTT. Its protein product is CASSEEAAANTGELFF.

This rearrangement joins TRBV5-6 to TRBJ2-3, with 9 bases lining up with TRBD1. The CDR3 is made up of 13 amino acids. V shed 4 bases and J 9 bases; nucleotides not matched to a gene: 6. Germline CDR1 and CDR2: SGHDT and YYEEEE. The CDR3 reads CASSKQGAVTQYF. The DNA of the CDR3 is TGTGCCAGCAGCAAACAGGGGGCAGTCACGCAGTATTTT. Full variable domain (missing parts from reference TRBV5-6 and TRBJ2-3): DAGVTQSPTHLIKTRGQQVTLRCSPKSGHDTVSWYQQALGQGPQFIFQYYEEEERQRGNFPDRFSGHQFPNYSSELNVNALLLGDSALYLCASSKQGAVTQYFGPGTRLTVL.

Worth noting for this clone: Other DNA sequences of this sample code for an identical CDR3. V usage is TRBV11-2 and J usage is TRBJ2-2, with 7 bases that match TRBD1. Germline loops: CDR1 SGHAT, CDR2 FQNNGV. V lost 0 bases to trimming and J lost 0 bases; unmatched junction nucleotides: 1. The length of the CDR3 is 16 residues. CDR3 in DNA: TGTGCCAGCAGCTTAGATGGGACAGCGAACACCGGGGAGCTGTTTTTT. It codes for CASSLDGTANTGELFF.

The CDR3 DNA sequence: TGTGCCAGCAGCTTAGTCATTGGGTGGGAACCAGAGAGGGTGAACACTGAAGCTTTCTTT. Residues: CASSLVIGWEPERVNTEAFF. V gene TRBV7-8 combines with J gene TRBJ1-1; D uncertain. The V gene lost 1 base and the J gene lost 0 bases, with 24 bases spanning the gap. Germline CDR1 and CDR2: SGHVS and FQNEAQ. The length of the CDR3 is 20 residues.

CDR3 region: CASSEPGTRGDEQFF. CDR3 DNA sequence: TGCGCCAGCAGTGAGCCCGGGACTAGGGGCGATGAGCAGTTCTTC. The gene calls are TRBV5-1 and TRBJ2-1; TRBD2 matches at 8 bases. The CDR3 runs to 15 residues. Germline V lookup: CDR1 SGHRS, CDR2 YFSETQ. J was trimmed by 8 bases and V by 5 bases; bases with no gene match: 12.

V is TRBV1 and J is TRBJ2-3; the table's D call TRBD1 went unverified against the DNA. TRBV1 is assigned pseudogene status. The CDR3 loop spans 15 amino acids. The CDR3 loop is CTSSQDQGSTDTQYF. The CDR3 bases are TGCACCAGCAGCCAAGATCAGGGGTCCACAGATACGCAGTATTTT.

In DNA form, the CDR3 reads TGTGCCAGTAGTGGCCTAGCGGGGGCCTACGGGATGGAGCAGTACTTC. Translating gives CASSGLAGAYGMEQYF. This chain connects TRBV19 to TRBJ2-7; 10 bases line up with TRBD2. J lost 7 bases, V lost 5 bases, and 14 bases had no gene match. CDR1 and CDR2 (germline): LNHDA, SQIVND (reference sequence). The CDR3 is 16 amino acids.

The V and J genes are TRBV19 and TRBJ2-5; 7 nucleotides agree with TRBD1. J lost 4 bases, V lost 2 bases, and 4 bases had no gene match. The CDR3 has 14 amino acids. Germline CDR1 is LNHDA and CDR2 is SQIVND (reference sequence). The CDR3 loop is CASSIRPGGETQYF. The CDR3 bases are TGTGCCAGTAGTATAAGACCAGGGGGAGAGACCCAGTACTTC. The complete variable domain, with remaining parts taken from reference TRBV19 and TRBJ2-5, reads DGGITQSPKYLFRKEGQNVTLSCEQNLNHDAMYWYRQDPGQGLRLIYYSQIVNDFQKGDIAEGYSVSREKKESFPLTVTSAQKNPTAFYLCASSIRPGGETQYFGPGTRLLVL.

V and J are TRBV27 and TRBJ2-1; TRBD2 matches at 10 bases. V trimming: 4 bases; J trimming: 6 bases; junction bases outside the gene matches: 6. CDR3 size: 15 residues. Germline V gives CDR1 MNHEY, CDR2 SMNVEV (reference sequence). CDR3 in amino acids: CASSYQRTSGNEQFF. In DNA form, the CDR3 reads TGTGCCAGCAGTTACCAACGGACTAGCGGCAATGAGCAGTTCTTC.

V usage is TRBV6-5 and J usage is TRBJ2-5; no reliable D call. Germline assignment: CDR1 MNHEY and CDR2 SVGAGI. Trimming left V 0 bases short and J 7 bases short, with 9 bases between. This CDR3 is built from 13 residues. This CDR3 reads CASSYSGPGTQYF. The CDR3 DNA reads TGTGCCAGCAGTTACTCAGGCCCGGGGACCCAGTACTTC.

This chain connects TRBV7-2 to TRBJ1-6, with D possibly matching TRBD1 (6 bases). This CDR3 has 14 amino acids. From germline, CDR1 is SGHTA and CDR2 FQGNSA. Trimming removed 3 bases from V and 6 bases from J, with 9 bases in between. CDR3: CASSLGQPNSPLHF. The CDR3 DNA reads TGTGCCAGCAGCTTGGGACAACCTAATTCACCCCTCCACTTT.

The chain recombines TRBV7-8 with TRBJ1-3; no definite D call. The germline CDR1 and CDR2 sequences are SGHVS and FQNEAQ. The CDR3 is 14 amino acids. Deletions cut 1 base from V and 2 bases from J, with 6 bases between. CDR3 sequence (DNA): TGTGCCAGCAGCTTAGGGGAGACTGGAAACACCATATATTTT. Translating it yields CASSLGETGNTIYF.

The chain links TRBV7-2 to TRBJ1-1; D is undetermined. There are 14 residues in the CDR3. Germline V gene data show CDR1 as SGHTA and CDR2 as FQGNSA. Trimming removed 1 base at V and 1 base at J, with 7 bases between. The CDR3 spells CASSLGPSNTEAFF. CDR3 bases: TGTGCCAGCAGCTTAGGTCCATCGAACACTGAAGCTTTCTTT.

This sequence joins TRBV28 and TRBJ1-1; D is ambiguous. The CDR3 covers 14 residues. The V end was cut by 2 bases, the J end by 4 bases, with 11 bases between. CDR1 is MDHEN, CDR2 SYDVKM, per germline. The CDR3 DNA reads as TGTGCCAGCAGTTTAGTAGCTCTAACCACTGAAGCTTTCTTT. Its translation: CASSLVALTTEAFF. Full variable domain (remainder filled in from reference TRBV28 and TRBJ1-1): DVKVTQSSRYLVKRTGEKVFLECVQDMDHENMFWYRQDPGLGLRLIYFSYDVKMKEKGDIPEGYSVSREKKERFSLILESASTNQTSMYLCASSLVALTTEAFFGQGTRLTVV.

As DNA, the CDR3 is TGTGCCAGCTCCACGGACAGGTACCAAGAGACCCAGTACTTC. Translated: CASSTDRYQETQYF. The chain combines TRBV7-8 with TRBJ2-5; the match to TRBD1 covers 7 bases. V lost 8 bases to trimming and J lost 0 bases; unmatched junction nucleotides: 6. Looked up from germline, CDR1 is SGHVS and CDR2 is FQNEAQ. This CDR3 has 14 amino acids.

The chain combines TRBV10-3 with TRBJ2-6, with unresolved D. Germline V gene data show CDR1 as ENHRY and CDR2 as SYGVKD. This CDR3 is built from 18 residues. Deletions cut 0 bases from V and 1 base from J, with 13 bases between. The CDR3 is CAISESLPERSGANVLTF. The CDR3 DNA is TGTGCCATCAGTGAGTCCCTCCCCGAGAGGTCTGGGGCCAACGTCCTGACTTTC.

The rearrangement uses TRBV5-4 and TRBJ2-7; 10 bases are shared with TRBD1. CDR3 length: 17 residues. V was clipped by 4 bases and J by 4 bases; unmatched bases: 14. From germline, CDR1 is SGHNT and CDR2 YYREEE (reference sequence). The CDR3 here is CASSQDRGLGSRYEQYF. In DNA form, the CDR3 reads TGTGCCAGCAGCCAAGACAGGGGGCTTGGTTCAAGGTACGAGCAGTACTTC.

There are a few counts of this clone. The chain carries TRBV3-1 (or the pseudogene TRBV3-2) and TRBJ1-6; unclear D gene. Trimming took off 7 bases at V and 0 bases at J, with 16 bases between the two ends. The V gene's germline CDR1 is LGHDT and CDR2 YNNKEL (reference sequence). This CDR3 is 17 amino acids long. CDR3 coding DNA: TGTGCCAGCACCCAGAGTATCCGAAGCTCCTATAATTCACCCCTCCACTTT. Translation: CASTQSIRSSYNSPLHF.